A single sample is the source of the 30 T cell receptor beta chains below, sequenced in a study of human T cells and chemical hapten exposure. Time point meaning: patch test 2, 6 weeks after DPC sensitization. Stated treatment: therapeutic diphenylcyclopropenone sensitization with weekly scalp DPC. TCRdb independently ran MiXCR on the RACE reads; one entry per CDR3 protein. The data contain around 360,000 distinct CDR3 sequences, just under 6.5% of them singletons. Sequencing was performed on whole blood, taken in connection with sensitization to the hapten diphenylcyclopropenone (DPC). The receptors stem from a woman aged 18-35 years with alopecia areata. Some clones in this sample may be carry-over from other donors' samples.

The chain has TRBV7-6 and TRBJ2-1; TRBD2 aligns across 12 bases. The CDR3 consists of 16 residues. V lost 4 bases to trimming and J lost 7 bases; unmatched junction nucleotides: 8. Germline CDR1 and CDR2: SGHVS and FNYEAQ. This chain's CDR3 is CASSSSWTSGVNEQFF. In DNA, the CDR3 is TGTGCCAGCAGCTCAAGTTGGACTAGCGGGGTGAATGAGCAGTTCTTC.

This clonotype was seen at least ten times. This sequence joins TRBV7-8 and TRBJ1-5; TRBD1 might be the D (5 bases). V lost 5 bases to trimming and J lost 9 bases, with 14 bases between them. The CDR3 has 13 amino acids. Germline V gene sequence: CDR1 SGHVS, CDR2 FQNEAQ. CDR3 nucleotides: TGTGCCAGCAGCCTGGAAGGGGCCGGGCCCCAGCATTTT. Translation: CASSLEGAGPQHF.

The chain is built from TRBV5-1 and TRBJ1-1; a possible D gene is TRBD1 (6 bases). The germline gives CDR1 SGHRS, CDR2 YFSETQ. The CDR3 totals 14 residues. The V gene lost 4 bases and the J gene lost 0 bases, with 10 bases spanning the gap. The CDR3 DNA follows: TGCGCCAGCAGCACAGGGACCATGAACACTGAAGCTTTCTTT. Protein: CASSTGTMNTEAFF. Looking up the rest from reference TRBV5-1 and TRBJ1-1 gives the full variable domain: KAGVTQTPRYLIKTRGQQVTLSCSPISGHRSVSWYQQTPGQGLQFLFEYFSETQRNKGNFPGRFSGRQFSNSRSEMNVSTLELGDSALYLCASSTGTMNTEAFFGQGTRLTVV.

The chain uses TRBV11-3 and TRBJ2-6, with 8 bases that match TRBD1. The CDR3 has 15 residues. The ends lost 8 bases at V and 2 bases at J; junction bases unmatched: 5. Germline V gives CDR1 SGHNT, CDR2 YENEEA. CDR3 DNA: TGTGCCAGCGGGACAGGAAATCCTGGGGCCAACGTCCTGACTTTC. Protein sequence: CASGTGNPGANVLTF. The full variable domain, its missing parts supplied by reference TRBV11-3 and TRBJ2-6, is EAGVVQSPRYKIIEKKQPVAFWCNPISGHNTLYWYLQNLGQGPELLIRYENEEAVDDSQLPKDRFSAERLKGVDSTLKIQPAELGDSAVYLCASGTGNPGANVLTFGAGSRLTVL.

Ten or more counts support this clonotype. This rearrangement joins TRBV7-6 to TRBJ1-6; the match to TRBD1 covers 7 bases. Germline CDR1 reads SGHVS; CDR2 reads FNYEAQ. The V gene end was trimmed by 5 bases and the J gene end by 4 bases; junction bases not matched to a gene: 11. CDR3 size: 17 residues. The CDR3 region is CASSRGGREEYNSPLHF. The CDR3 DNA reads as TGTGCCAGCAGCCGAGGGGGCAGGGAAGAGTATAATTCACCCCTCCACTTT.

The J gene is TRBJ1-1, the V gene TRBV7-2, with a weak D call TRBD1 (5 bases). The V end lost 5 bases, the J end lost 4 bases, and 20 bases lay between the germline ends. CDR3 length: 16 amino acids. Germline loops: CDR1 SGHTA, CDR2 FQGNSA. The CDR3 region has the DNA TGTGCCAGCAGCCCCAGGGTGGTTTTGGGTAGCACTGAAGCTTTCTTT. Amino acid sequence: CASSPRVVLGSTEAFF.

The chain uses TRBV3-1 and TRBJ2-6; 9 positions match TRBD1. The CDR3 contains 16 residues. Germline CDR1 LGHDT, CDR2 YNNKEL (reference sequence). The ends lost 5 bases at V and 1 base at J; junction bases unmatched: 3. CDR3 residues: CASSNRGQSGANVLTF. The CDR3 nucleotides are TGTGCCAGCAGCAACAGGGGGCAGTCTGGGGCCAACGTCCTGACTTTC.

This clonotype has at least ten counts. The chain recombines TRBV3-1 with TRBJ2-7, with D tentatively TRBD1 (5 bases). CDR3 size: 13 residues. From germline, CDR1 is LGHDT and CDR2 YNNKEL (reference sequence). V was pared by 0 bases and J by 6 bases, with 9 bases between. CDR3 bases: TGTGCCAGCAGCCAAGAGATAAGGGGCGAGCAGTACTTC. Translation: CASSQEIRGEQYF.

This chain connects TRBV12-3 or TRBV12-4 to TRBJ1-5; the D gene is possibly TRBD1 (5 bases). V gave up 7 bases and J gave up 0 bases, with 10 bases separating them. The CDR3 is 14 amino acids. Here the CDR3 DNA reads TGTGCCAGCACCTTAGACAGTAGCAATCAGCCCCAGCATTTT. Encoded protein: CASTLDSSNQPQHF.

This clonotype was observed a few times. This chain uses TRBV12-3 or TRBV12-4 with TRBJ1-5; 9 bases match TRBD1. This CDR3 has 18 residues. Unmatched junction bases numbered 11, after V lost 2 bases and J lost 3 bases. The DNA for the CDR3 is TGTGCCAGCAGTTTAAGACCTATCCGGACAGGGGACAATCAGCCCCAGCATTTT. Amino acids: CASSLRPIRTGDNQPQHF.

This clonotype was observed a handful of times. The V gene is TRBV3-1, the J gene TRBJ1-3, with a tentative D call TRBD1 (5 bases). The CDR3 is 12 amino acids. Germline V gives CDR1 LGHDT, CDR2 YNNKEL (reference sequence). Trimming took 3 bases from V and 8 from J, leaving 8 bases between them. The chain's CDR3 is CASSQTGDTIYF. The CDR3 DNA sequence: TGTGCCAGCAGCCAGACGGGGGACACCATATATTTT.

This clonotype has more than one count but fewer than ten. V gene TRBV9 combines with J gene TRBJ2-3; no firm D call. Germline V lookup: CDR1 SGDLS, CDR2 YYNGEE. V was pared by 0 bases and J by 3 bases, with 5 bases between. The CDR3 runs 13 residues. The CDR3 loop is CASSVGLTDTQYF. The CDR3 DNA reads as TGTGCCAGCAGCGTAGGACTGACAGATACGCAGTATTTT.

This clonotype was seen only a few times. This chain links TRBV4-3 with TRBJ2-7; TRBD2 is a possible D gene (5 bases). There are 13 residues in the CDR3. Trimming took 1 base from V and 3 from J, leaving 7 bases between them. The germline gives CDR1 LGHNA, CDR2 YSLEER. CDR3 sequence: CASSQARGYEQYF. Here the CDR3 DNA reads TGCGCCAGCAGCCAAGCCCGGGGCTACGAGCAGTACTTC.

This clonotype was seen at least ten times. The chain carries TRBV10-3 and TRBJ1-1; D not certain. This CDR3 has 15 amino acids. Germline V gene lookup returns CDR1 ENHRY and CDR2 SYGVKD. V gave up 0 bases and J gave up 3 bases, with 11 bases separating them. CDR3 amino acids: CAISESLPRDTEAFF. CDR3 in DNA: TGTGCCATCAGTGAGTCTTTGCCAAGGGACACTGAAGCTTTCTTT.

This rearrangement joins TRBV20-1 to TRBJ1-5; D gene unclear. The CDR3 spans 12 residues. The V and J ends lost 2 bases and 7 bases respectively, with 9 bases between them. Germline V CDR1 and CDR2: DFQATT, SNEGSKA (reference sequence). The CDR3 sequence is CSARRLGQPQHF. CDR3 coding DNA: TGCAGTGCTAGAAGGTTAGGCCAGCCCCAGCATTTT.

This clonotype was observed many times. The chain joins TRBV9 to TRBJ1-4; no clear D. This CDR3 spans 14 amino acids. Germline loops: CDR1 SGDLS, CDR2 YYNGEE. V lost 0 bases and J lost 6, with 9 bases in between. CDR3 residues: CASSVGVLDEKLFF. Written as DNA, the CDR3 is TGTGCCAGCAGCGTAGGGGTTTTGGATGAAAAACTGTTTTTT.

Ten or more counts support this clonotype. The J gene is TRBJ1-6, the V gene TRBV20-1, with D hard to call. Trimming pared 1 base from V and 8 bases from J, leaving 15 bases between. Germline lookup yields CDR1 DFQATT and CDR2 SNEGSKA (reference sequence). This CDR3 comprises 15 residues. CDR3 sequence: CSARGSWSSDSPLHF. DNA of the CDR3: TGCAGTGCTAGAGGATCTTGGTCTAGTGATTCACCCCTCCACTTT.

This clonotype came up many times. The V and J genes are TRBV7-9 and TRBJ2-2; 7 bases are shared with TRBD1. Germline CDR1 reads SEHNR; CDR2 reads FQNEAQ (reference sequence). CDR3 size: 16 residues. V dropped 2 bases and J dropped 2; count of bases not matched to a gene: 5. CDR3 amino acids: CASSLLGQPNTGELFF. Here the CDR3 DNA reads TGTGCCAGCAGCTTACTGGGACAGCCCAACACCGGGGAGCTGTTTTTT. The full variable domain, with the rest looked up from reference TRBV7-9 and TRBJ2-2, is DTGVSQNPRHKITKRGQNVTFRCDPISEHNRLYWYRQTLGQGPEFLTYFQNEAQLEKSRLLSDRFSAERPKGSFSTLEIQRTEQGDSAMYLCASSLLGQPNTGELFFGEGSRLTVL.

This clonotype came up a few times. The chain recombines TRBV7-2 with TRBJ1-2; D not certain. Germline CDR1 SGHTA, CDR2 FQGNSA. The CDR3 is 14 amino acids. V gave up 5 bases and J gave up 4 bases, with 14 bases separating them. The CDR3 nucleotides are TGTGCCAGCAGCCGATCTAACCCCGGCTATGGCTACACCTTC. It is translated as CASSRSNPGYGYTF.

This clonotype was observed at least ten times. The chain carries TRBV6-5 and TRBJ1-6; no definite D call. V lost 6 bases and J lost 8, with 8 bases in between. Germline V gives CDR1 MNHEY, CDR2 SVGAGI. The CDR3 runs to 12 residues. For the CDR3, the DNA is TGTGCCAGCAGCACTACAGATTCACCCCTCCACTTT. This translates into CASSTTDSPLHF.

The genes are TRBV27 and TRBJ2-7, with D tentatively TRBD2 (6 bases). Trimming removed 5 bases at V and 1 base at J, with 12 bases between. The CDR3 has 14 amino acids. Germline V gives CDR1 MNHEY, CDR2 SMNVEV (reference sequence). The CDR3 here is CASSIYGGSYEQYF. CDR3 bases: TGTGCCAGCAGTATCTACGGGGGTTCCTACGAGCAGTACTTC.

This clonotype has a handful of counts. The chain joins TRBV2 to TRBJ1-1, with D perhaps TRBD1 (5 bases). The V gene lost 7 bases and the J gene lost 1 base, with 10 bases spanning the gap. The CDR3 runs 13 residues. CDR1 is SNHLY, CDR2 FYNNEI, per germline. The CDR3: CASKEGRNTEAFF. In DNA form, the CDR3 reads TGTGCCAGCAAAGAGGGGCGGAACACTGAAGCTTTCTTT.

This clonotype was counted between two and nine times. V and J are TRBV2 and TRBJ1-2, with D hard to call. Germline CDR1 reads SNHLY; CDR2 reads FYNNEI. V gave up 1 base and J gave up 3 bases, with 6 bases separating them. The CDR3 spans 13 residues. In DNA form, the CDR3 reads TGTGCCAGCAGTGAAGACAAATACTATGGCTACACCTTC. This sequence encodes CASSEDKYYGYTF.

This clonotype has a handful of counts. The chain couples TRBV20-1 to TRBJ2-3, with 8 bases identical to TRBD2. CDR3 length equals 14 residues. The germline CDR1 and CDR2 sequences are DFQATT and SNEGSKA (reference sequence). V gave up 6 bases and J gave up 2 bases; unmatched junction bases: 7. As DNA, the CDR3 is TGCAGTGCGGTGAGCGGGGGCTTCACAGATACGCAGTATTTT. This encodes CSAVSGGFTDTQYF.

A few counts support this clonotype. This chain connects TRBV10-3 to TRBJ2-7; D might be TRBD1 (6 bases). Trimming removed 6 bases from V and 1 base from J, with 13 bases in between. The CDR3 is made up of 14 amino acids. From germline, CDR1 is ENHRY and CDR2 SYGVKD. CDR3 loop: CAIRGQQGSYEQYF. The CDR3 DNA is TGTGCCATCAGGGGGCAGCAGGGGTCCTACGAGCAGTACTTC.

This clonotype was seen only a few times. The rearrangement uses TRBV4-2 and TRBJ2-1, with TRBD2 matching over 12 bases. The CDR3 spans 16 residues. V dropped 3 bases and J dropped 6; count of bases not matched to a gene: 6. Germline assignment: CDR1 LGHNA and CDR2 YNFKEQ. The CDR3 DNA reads TGTGCCAGCAGCCAGACTAGCGGGGGCTTTTCCAATGAGCAGTTCTTC. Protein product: CASSQTSGGFSNEQFF.

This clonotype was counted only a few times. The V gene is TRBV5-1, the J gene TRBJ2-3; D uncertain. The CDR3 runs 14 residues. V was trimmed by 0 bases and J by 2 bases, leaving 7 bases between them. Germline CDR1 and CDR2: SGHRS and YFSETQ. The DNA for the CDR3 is TGCGCCAGCAGCTTGGGGGAACACACAGATACGCAGTATTTT. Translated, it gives CASSLGEHTDTQYF.

In DNA, the CDR3 is TGCGCCAGCAGCCAAGTTACCCTTCTAGACTCACCCCTCCACTTT. This gives the protein CASSQVTLLDSPLHF. The rearrangement joins TRBV4-1 to TRBJ1-6; D ambiguous. V lost 1 base, J lost 10 bases, and 14 bases lay in between. Germline CDR1 reads MGHRA; CDR2 reads YSYEKL. The CDR3 length is 15 residues.

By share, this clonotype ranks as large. The CDR3 region is CASSQDVAGAGSNQPQHF. The CDR3, as DNA: TGCGCCAGCAGCCAAGATGTTGCGGGGGCAGGGAGCAATCAGCCCCAGCATTTT. The chain uses TRBV4-3 and TRBJ1-5; D might be TRBD1 (6 bases). CDR1 and CDR2 (germline): LGHNA, YSLEER. Trimming removed 0 bases from V and 1 base from J, with 16 bases in between. The CDR3 sequence is 18 residues long.

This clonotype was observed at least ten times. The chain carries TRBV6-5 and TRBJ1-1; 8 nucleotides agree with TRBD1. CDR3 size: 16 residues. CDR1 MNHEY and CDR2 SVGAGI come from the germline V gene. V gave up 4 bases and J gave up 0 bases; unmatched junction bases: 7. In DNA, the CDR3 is TGTGCCAGCAGTTCCGACAGGGGACGCATGAACACTGAAGCTTTCTTT. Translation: CASSSDRGRMNTEAFF.